The present T cell receptor (beta chain) was sequenced within a study of blood T cells in healthy people across ages. Isolated PBMCs totaled at least 6 million in each sample. The extraction recovered at least 5.5 micrograms of total RNA per sample. Study-wide points: More naive CD4+ cells and higher diversity marked long-lived donors relative to aged donors. Because donor CMV status was unknown, expanded clonotype changes were possibly confounded.

Together with a sample-barcoded 5' primer, a J-beta primer mix was included in a second PCR lasting roughly 6 to 12 cycles. Via MiXCR, TCRdb re-called the 5' RACE reads, giving one row per CDR3 protein. The sample lists 1.5 million to 2 million distinct CDR3 sequences; roughly 30% were seen once. CDR3 size: 12 residues. CDR1 and CDR2 (germline): SQVTM, ANQGSEA. The ends were cut back, 3 bases at V and 6 bases at J, with 11 bases in the middle. For this clonotype: Its antigen is as yet unknown.

This chain links TRBV29-1 with TRBJ1-2; D might be TRBD1 (6 bases). Sequences were obtained from blood. This TCR was sampled from a woman aged 25 to 39 in good health. CDR3 amino acids: CSVDQQGNGYTF. In DNA, the CDR3 is TGCAGCGTTGATCAACAGGGAAATGGCTACACCTTC.